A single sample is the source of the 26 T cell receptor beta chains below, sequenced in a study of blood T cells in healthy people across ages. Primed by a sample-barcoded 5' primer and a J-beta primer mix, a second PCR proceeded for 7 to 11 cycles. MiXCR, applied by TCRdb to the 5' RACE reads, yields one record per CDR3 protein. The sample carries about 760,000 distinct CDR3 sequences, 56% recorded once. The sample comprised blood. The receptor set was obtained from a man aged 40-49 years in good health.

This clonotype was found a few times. CDR3 coding DNA: TGTGCCAGCAGTTCCCCCGCTAGCGGGAGTGTGTACGAGCAGTACTTC. As protein: CASSSPASGSVYEQYF. The genes are TRBV28 and TRBJ2-7, with 10 positions matching TRBD2. The CDR3 spans 16 residues. CDR1 is MDHEN and CDR2 is SYDVKM in the germline V gene. V gave up 4 bases and J gave up 4 bases; unmatched junction bases: 10.

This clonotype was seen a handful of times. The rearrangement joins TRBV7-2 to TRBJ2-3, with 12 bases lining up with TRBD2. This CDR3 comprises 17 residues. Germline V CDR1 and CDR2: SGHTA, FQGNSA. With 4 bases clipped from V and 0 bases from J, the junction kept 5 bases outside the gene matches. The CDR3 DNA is TGTGCCAGCAGCTCCGGACTAGCGGGGCGAAGCACAGATACGCAGTATTTT. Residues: CASSSGLAGRSTDTQYF. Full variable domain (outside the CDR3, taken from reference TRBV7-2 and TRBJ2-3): GAGVSQSPSNKVTEKGKDVELRCDPISGHTALYWYRQSLGQGLEFLIYFQGNSAPDKSGLPSDRFSAERTGGSVSTLTIQRTQQEDSAVYLCASSSGLAGRSTDTQYFGPGTRLTVL.

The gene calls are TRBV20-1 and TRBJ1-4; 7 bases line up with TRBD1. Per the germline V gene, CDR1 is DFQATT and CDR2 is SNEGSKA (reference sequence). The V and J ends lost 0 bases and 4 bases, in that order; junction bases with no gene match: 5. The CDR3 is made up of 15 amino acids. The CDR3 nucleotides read TGCAGTGCTAGAGATTACAGGGGTAGTAATGAAAAACTGTTTTTT. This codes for CSARDYRGSNEKLFF.

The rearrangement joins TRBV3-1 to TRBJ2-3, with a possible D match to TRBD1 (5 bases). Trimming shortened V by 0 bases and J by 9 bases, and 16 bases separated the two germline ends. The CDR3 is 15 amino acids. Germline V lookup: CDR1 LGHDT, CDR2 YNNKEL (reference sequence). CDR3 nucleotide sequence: TGTGCCAGCAGCCAAGACACCGTTAGGGGTCGAACGCAGTATTTT. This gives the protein CASSQDTVRGRTQYF.

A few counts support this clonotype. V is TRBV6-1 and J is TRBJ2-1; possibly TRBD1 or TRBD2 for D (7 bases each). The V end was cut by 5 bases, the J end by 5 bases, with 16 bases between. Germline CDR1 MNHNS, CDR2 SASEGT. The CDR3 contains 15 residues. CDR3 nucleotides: TGTGCCAGCAGTACGCAGGGGGGGTCGAACAATGAGCAGTTCTTC. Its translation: CASSTQGGSNNEQFF.

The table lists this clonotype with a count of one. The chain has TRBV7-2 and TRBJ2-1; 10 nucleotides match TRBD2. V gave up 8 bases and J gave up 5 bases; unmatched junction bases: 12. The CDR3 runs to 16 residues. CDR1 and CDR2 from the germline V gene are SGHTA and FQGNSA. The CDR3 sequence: CASLATSGRAHNEQFF. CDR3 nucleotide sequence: TGTGCCAGCCTAGCAACAAGCGGGAGGGCACACAATGAGCAGTTCTTC.

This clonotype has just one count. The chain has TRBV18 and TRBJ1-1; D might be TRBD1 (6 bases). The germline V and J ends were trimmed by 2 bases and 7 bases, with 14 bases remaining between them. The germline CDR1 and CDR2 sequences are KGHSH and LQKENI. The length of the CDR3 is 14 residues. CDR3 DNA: TGTGCCAGCTCACCAGGCAGGGGAGCGGGTGAAGCTTTCTTT. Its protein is CASSPGRGAGEAFF.

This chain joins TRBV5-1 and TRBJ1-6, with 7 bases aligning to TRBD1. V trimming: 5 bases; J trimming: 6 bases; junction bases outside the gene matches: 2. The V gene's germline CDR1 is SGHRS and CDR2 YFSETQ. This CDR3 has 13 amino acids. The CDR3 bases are TGCGCCAGCAGGCCAGGGGGTAATTCACCCCTCCACTTT. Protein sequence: CASRPGGNSPLHF.

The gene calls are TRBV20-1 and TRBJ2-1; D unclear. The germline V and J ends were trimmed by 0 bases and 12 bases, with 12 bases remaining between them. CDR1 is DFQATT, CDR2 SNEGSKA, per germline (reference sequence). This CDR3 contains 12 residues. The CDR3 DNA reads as TGCAGTGCTAGAGATATCCTAATGAGGCAGTTCTTC. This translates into CSARDILMRQFF.

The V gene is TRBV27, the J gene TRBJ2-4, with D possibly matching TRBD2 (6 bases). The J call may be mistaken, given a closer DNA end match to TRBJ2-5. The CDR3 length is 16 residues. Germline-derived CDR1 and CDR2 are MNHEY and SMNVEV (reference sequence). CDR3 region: CASSSRDGSVGETQYF. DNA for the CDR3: TGTGCCAGCAGTTCCCGGGACGGGAGCGTGGGAGAGACCCAGTACTTC.

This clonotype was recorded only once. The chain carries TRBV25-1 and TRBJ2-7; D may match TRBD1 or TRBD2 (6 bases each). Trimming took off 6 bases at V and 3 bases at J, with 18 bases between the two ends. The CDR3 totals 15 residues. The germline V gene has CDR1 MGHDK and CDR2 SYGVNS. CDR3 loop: CASRPATGGLYEQYF. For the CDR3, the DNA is TGTGCCAGCAGACCTGCTACTGGGGGGCTCTACGAGCAGTACTTC.

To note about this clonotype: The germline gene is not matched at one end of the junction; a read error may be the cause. In DNA form, the CDR3 reads TGTGTCAGCAGCGTGGTGCTAGCGGGGGGCTGGGGGGAGACCCAGTACTTC. Translating gives CVSSVVLAGGWGETQYF. The chain has TRBV7-2 and TRBJ2-5, with 11 bases matching TRBD2. The CDR3 is 17 amino acids. Germline V gene lookup returns CDR1 SGHTA and CDR2 FQGNSA.

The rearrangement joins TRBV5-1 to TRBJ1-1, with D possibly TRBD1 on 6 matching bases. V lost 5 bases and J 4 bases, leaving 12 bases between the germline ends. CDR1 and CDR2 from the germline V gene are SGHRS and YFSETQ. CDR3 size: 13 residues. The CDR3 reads CASRNDRPTEAFF. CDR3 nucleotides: TGCGCCAGCAGGAATGACAGGCCCACTGAAGCTTTCTTT.

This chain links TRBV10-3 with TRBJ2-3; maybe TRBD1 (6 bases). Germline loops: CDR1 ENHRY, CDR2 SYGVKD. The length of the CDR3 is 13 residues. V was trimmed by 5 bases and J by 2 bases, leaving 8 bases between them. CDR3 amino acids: CAISRDITDTQYF. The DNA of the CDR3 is TGTGCCATCAGTAGGGACATCACAGATACGCAGTATTTT.

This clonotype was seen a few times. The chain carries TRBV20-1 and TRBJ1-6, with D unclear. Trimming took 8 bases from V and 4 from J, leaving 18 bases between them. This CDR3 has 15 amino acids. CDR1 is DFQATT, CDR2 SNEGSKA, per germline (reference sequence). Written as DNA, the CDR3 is TGCAGTAGCCCTAAGGGCCGCTCATATAATTCACCCCTCCACTTT. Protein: CSSPKGRSYNSPLHF.

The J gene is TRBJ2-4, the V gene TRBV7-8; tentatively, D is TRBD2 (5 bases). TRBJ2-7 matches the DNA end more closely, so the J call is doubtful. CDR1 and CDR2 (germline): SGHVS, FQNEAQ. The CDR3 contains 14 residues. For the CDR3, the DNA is TGTGCCAGCAGCTCGGGGTCTGGGGAATACGAGCAGTACTTC. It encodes CASSSGSGEYEQYF.

The CDR3 reads CASSSEWADNEQFF. The CDR3 region has the DNA TGTGCCAGCAGCTCTGAGTGGGCGGACAATGAGCAGTTCTTC. The V and J genes are TRBV7-2 and TRBJ2-1; D gene unclear. The CDR3 is 14 residues long. V lost 4 bases, J lost 5 bases, and 12 bases lay in between. The germline CDR1 and CDR2 sequences are SGHTA and FQGNSA. Variable domain in full (rest from reference TRBV7-2 and TRBJ2-1): GAGVSQSPSNKVTEKGKDVELRCDPISGHTALYWYRQSLGQGLEFLIYFQGNSAPDKSGLPSDRFSAERTGGSVSTLTIQRTQQEDSAVYLCASSSEWADNEQFFGPGTRLTVL.

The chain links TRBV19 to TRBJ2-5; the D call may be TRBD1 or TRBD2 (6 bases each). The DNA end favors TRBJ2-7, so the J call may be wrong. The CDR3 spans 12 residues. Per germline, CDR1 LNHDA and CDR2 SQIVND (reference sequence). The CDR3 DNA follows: TGTGCCAGTGGAGGGGGGTTCTACGAGCAGTACTTC. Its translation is CASGGGFYEQYF.

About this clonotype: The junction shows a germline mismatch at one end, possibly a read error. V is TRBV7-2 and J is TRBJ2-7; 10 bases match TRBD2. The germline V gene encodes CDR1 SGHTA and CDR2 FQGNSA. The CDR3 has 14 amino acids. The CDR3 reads CASRLGLAGDEQYF. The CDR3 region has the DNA TGTGCCAGCAGGTTAGGGCTAGCGGGAGACGAGCAGTACTTC.

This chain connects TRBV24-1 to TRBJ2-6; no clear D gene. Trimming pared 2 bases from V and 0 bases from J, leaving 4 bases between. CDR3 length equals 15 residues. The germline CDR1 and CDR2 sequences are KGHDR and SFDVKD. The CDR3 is CATSDWSSGANVLTF. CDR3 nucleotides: TGTGCCACCAGTGATTGGTCCTCTGGGGCCAACGTCCTGACTTTC.

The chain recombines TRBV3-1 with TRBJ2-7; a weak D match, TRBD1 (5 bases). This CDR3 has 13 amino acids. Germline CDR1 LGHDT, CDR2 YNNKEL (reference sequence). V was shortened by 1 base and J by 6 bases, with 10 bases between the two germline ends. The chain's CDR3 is CASSQVAGREQYF. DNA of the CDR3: TGTGCCAGCAGCCAAGTGGCAGGGCGCGAGCAGTACTTC.

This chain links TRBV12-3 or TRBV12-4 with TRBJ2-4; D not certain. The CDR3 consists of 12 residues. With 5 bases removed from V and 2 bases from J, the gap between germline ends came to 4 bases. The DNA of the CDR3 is TGTGCCAGCAGTCCCTCCAAAAACATTCAGTACTTC. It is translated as CASSPSKNIQYF.

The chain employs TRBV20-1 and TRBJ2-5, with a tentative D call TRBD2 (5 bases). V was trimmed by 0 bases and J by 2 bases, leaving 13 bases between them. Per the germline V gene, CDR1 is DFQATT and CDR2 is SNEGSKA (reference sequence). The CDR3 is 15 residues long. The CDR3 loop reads CSARDGSGAQETQYF. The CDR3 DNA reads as TGCAGTGCTAGAGATGGGAGCGGAGCTCAAGAGACCCAGTACTTC.

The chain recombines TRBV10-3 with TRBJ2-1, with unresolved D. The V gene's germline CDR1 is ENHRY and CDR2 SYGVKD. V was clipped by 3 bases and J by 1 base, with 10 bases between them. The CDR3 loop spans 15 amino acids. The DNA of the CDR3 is TGTGCCATCAGTGATTTTGCCGCTTCCTACAATGAGCAGTTCTTC. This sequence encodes CAISDFAASYNEQFF.

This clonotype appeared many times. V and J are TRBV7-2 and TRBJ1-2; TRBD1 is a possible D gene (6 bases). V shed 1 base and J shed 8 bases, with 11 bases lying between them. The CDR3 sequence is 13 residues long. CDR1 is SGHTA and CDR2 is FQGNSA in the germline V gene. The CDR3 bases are TGTGCCAGCAGCTTAGGTGCAGGGGCCGGCTACACCTTC. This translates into CASSLGAGAGYTF.

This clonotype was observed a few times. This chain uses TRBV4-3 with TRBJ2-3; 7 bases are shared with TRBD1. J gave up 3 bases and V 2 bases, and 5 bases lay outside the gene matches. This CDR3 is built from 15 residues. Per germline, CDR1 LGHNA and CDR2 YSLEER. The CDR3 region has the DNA TGCGCCAGCAGCCAATACAGGGGTGGGACAGATACGCAGTATTTT. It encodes CASSQYRGGTDTQYF.